This T cell receptor (beta chain) was retrieved from a study of T cells after yellow fever vaccination. Points from the study as a whole: Abundant contaminating clonotypes from the bulk population could appear in FACS-sorted repertoires. Faster peaking, at day 5 versus 15, marked a secondary response that was weaker.

TCRdb re-called the 5' RACE reads through MiXCR, storing one row per CDR3 protein. The sample holds 620,000 or so distinct CDR3 sequences, around 12% seen once. Trimming cost V 3 bases and J 4 bases, with 10 bases left between them. Looked up from germline, CDR1 is SGHRS and CDR2 is YFSETQ. The CDR3 contains 14 residues. This clonotype was detected ten times or more. Its antigen is not known. The origin of this receptor is a man aged 25 to 40 who received the YFV17D yellow fever vaccine. The chain recombines TRBV5-1 with TRBJ1-4; TRBD1 is a possible D gene (5 bases). The specimen comprised PBMCs, sampled on the day of the yellow fever booster vaccination. In DNA, the CDR3 is TGCGCCAGCAGCTCAGGGACGAATAATGAAAAACTGTTTTTT. Translating gives CASSSGTNNEKLFF.